Sequencing of this T cell receptor (beta chain) was carried out in a study of blood T cell repertoires in COVID-19. Study context: The United States, Italy and Spain provided the acute and convalescent COVID-19 samples.

How the authors handled the data: Amplifying reference gene primers gave estimates of nucleated cell counts. The method was immunoSEQ multiplex PCR; TCRdb's version includes in-frame clones alone and lacks a portion of them. The V and J calls and clone size were taken over from that table, and D and trimming were inferred from the DNA. The profile shows around 100,000 clones, roughly nine tenths of them singletons. Germline V gene lookup returns CDR1 LNHDA and CDR2 SQIVND (reference sequence). The CDR3 extends over 12 amino acids. The V gene lost 4 bases and the J gene lost 8 bases, with 8 bases spanning the gap.

The chain recombines TRBV19 with TRBJ1-4, with D uncertain. The clonotype was recovered from a man in his fifties or sixties with active COVID-19. Sequences were obtained from peripheral blood. CDR3 sequence: CASSSRSEKLFF. CDR3 nucleotides: TGTGCCAGTAGTAGCAGGTCCGAAAAACTGTTTTTT. Supplemented by reference TRBV19 and TRBJ1-4, the full variable domain reads DGGITQSPKYLFRKEGQNVTLSCEQNLNHDAMYWYRQDPGQGLRLIYYSQIVNDFQKGDIAEGYSVSREKKESFPLTVTSAQKNPTAFYLCASSSRSEKLFFGSGTQLSVL.